These 20 T cell receptor beta chains came from one sample sequenced in a study of early T cells in non-severe SARS-CoV-2 infection (dated by TCRdb to the early 2020s). Libraries were built with 5' RACE. This sample was sequenced with a NextSeq 500. Clones were called with MiXCR by TCRdb after fastp trimmed the public reads at Q25, and only in-frame beta chains were retained. When rows share a CDR3 protein, they turn into one entry using the most common DNA and genes. The sample profile shows 37,000 or so distinct CDR3 sequences; 5.8% of them were found once. Roughly 24% of the sample is taken by the ten largest. Sequenced material: whole blood. The source is an adult who was a healthcare worker with PCR-confirmed SARS-CoV-2 infection or an uninfected control (not recorded which).

This clonotype showed up many times. The rearrangement uses TRBV18 and TRBJ2-7, with D perhaps TRBD2 (6 bases). The germline CDR1 and CDR2 sequences are KGHSH and LQKENI. Trimming pared 3 bases from V and 5 bases from J, leaving 8 bases between. This CDR3 contains 12 residues. CDR3 residues: CASSPEGHEQYF. In DNA, the CDR3 is TGTGCCAGCTCACCGGAGGGCCACGAGCAGTACTTC.

At least ten counts were recorded for this clonotype. The chain employs TRBV13 and TRBJ2-2; D uncertain. The V and J ends lost 4 bases and 4 bases respectively, with 13 bases between them. The CDR3 has 15 amino acids. Germline values: CDR1 PRHDT, CDR2 FYEKMQ (reference sequence). CDR3 sequence: CASSSRRLGTGELFF. The CDR3 DNA sequence: TGTGCCAGCAGCTCCCGGCGGTTAGGCACCGGGGAGCTGTTTTTT.

This clonotype was seen many times. The V and J genes are TRBV7-2 and TRBJ2-7, with D possibly being TRBD2 (7 bases). Per the germline V gene, CDR1 is SGHTA and CDR2 is FQGNSA. The CDR3 sequence is 14 residues long. Between the trimmed V and J ends, which lost 5 bases and 3 bases, there was a span of 14 bases. CDR3 DNA sequence: TGTGCCAGCAGCCCCCGGGGGGCTGACTACGAGCAGTACTTC. The encoded protein is CASSPRGADYEQYF.

The sample holds a few counts of this clonotype. The rearrangement joins TRBV6-1 to TRBJ2-7; the match to TRBD1 covers 8 bases. CDR1 MNHNS and CDR2 SASEGT come from the germline V gene. The CDR3 has 13 amino acids. Trimming removed 6 bases from V and 12 bases from J; junction bases left unmatched: 13. CDR3 DNA sequence: TGTGCCAGCAGGGACCCTCAGGGGGCCCGCCCGTACTTC. As protein: CASRDPQGARPYF.

This chain joins TRBV28 and TRBJ2-5; 9 bases line up with TRBD2. From germline, CDR1 is MDHEN and CDR2 SYDVKM. This CDR3 region has 20 residues. V shed 1 base and J 1 base; nucleotides not matched to a gene: 16. CDR3 sequence: CASSLSRYLVAGDTQETQYF. Here the CDR3 DNA reads TGTGCCAGCAGTTTATCCCGCTATTTAGTAGCGGGAGACACCCAAGAGACCCAGTACTTC. Looking up the rest from reference TRBV28 and TRBJ2-5 gives the full variable domain: DVKVTQSSRYLVKRTGEKVFLECVQDMDHENMFWYRQDPGLGLRLIYFSYDVKMKEKGDIPEGYSVSREKKERFSLILESASTNQTSMYLCASSLSRYLVAGDTQETQYFGPGTRLLVL.

The sample holds many counts of this clonotype. This chain connects TRBV15 to TRBJ1-1, with D hard to call. From germline, CDR1 is LNHNV and CDR2 YYDKDF (reference sequence). V lost 5 bases and J lost 1, with 8 bases in between. The CDR3 loop spans 13 amino acids. The CDR3 loop is CATSGQTNTEAFF. Here the CDR3 DNA reads TGTGCCACCAGCGGCCAGACGAACACTGAAGCTTTCTTT.

This chain links TRBV2 with TRBJ2-4, with D tentatively TRBD2 (5 bases). Per germline, CDR1 SNHLY and CDR2 FYNNEI. The CDR3 runs to 14 residues. With 7 bases removed from V and 4 bases from J, the gap between germline ends came to 14 bases. CDR3 loop: CASNPSGGKNIQYF. In nucleotides, the CDR3 is TGTGCCAGCAACCCATCTGGCGGGAAAAACATTCAGTACTTC.

This clonotype came up many times. The chain links TRBV24-1 to TRBJ1-2; 9 nucleotides agree with TRBD1. Germline V gives CDR1 KGHDR, CDR2 SFDVKD. The CDR3 loop spans 15 amino acids. Losses at the gene ends were 4 bases for V and 1 base for J; bases not matched to a gene: 3. The CDR3 sequence: CATSEGTGFNYGYTF. DNA for the CDR3: TGTGCCACCAGTGAAGGGACAGGGTTTAACTATGGCTACACCTTC.

This clonotype was recorded many times. The V and J genes are TRBV6-2 or TRBV6-3 and TRBJ2-7; a possible D gene is TRBD1 (6 bases). Germline assignment: CDR1 MNHEY and CDR2 SVGEGT. This CDR3 is 15 amino acids long. V dropped 7 bases and J dropped 6 bases, with 22 bases sitting between them. The CDR3 DNA is TGTGCCAGCAACTACCCCGGGACATCGGCGGGCGAGCAGTACTTC. It translates to CASNYPGTSAGEQYF.

This clonotype was recorded at least ten times. The chain has TRBV7-2 and TRBJ2-7; no definite D call. Germline CDR1 and CDR2: SGHTA and FQGNSA. This CDR3 is 14 amino acids long. Trimming took 2 bases from V and 0 from J, leaving 8 bases between them. Written as DNA, the CDR3 is TGTGCCAGCAGCTTACAGAAGAGCTCCTACGAGCAGTACTTC. Translation gives CASSLQKSSYEQYF.

This clonotype came up a few times. The V gene is TRBV18, the J gene TRBJ1-3; the D gene is possibly TRBD1 (6 bases). The germline gives CDR1 KGHSH, CDR2 LQKENI. This CDR3 spans 16 amino acids. V lost 0 bases to trimming and J lost 2 bases, with 11 bases between them. CDR3 amino acids: CASSPPMAGAGNTIYF. The CDR3 region has the DNA TGTGCCAGCTCACCACCGATGGCAGGGGCTGGAAACACCATATATTTT. The full variable domain, its missing parts supplied by reference TRBV18 and TRBJ1-3, is NAGVMQNPRHLVRRRGQEARLRCSPMKGHSHVYWYRQLPEEGLKFMVYLQKENIIDESGMPKERFSAEFPKEGPSILRIQQVVRGDSAAYFCASSPPMAGAGNTIYFGEGSWLTVV.

The rearrangement links TRBV28 to TRBJ2-3; 10 bases are shared with TRBD2. V trimming: 5 bases; J trimming: 4 bases; junction bases outside the gene matches: 9. The CDR3 totals 16 residues. CDR1 is MDHEN and CDR2 is SYDVKM in the germline V gene. The CDR3 region is CASSPLLAGAADTQYF. The CDR3 DNA reads TGTGCCAGCAGTCCGCTCCTAGCGGGAGCCGCAGATACGCAGTATTTT.

This clonotype was picked up many times. The CDR3 loop reads CASSAGQGAGEQYF. The CDR3 nucleotides read TGTGCCAGCAGCGCGGGACAGGGGGCCGGGGAGCAGTACTTC. This chain uses TRBV11-2 with TRBJ2-7; 12 bases are shared with TRBD1. Per the germline V gene, CDR1 is SGHAT and CDR2 is FQNNGV. This CDR3 comprises 14 residues. V shed 5 bases, J shed 7 bases, and the junction held 6 bases outside the gene matches.

The sample holds many counts of this clonotype. The chain employs TRBV18 and TRBJ1-5; the match to TRBD1 covers 7 bases. The CDR3 contains 14 residues. Germline-derived CDR1 and CDR2 are KGHSH and LQKENI. Trimming at V came to 1 base and at J to 7 bases, leaving 4 bases not matched to a gene. As DNA, the CDR3 is TGTGCCAGCTCACCACAGGGGGCTTGGCAGCCCCAGCATTTT. Protein product: CASSPQGAWQPQHF.

In its sample, this clonotype was seen a few times. The V gene is TRBV7-2, the J gene TRBJ2-6; possible D gene TRBD1, 5 bases. The germline V and J ends were trimmed by 1 base and 0 bases, with 16 bases remaining between them. The CDR3 extends over 19 amino acids. The germline V gene encodes CDR1 SGHTA and CDR2 FQGNSA. CDR3 sequence (DNA): TGTGCCAGCAGCTTAGTCTCCGGACACCGAGCCTCTGGGGCCAACGTCCTGACTTTC. Translation: CASSLVSGHRASGANVLTF.

This clonotype showed up just a few times. CDR3 coding DNA: TGTGCCAGCAGCTTTGGACGGGGCCAAGAGACCCAGTACTTC. This sequence encodes CASSFGRGQETQYF. The chain employs TRBV5-4 and TRBJ2-5; the D gene is possibly TRBD2 (5 bases). This CDR3 has 14 amino acids. Trimming left V 2 bases short and J 1 base short, with 9 bases between. Per the germline V gene, CDR1 is SGHNT and CDR2 is YYREEE (reference sequence).

The chain couples TRBV30 to TRBJ1-2, with D perhaps matching TRBD1 (6 bases). V was trimmed by 0 bases and J by 1 base, leaving 15 bases between them. Germline CDR1 reads GTSNPN; CDR2 reads SVGIG (reference sequence). The CDR3 spans 16 residues. The CDR3 nucleotides are TGTGCCTGGAGTGTACGAGGGGGGAGAATTAACTATGGCTACACCTTC. Translated: CAWSVRGGRINYGYTF.

This clonotype was recorded at least ten times. The V call is TRBV27, the J call TRBJ1-1; possibly TRBD1 for D (5 bases). Germline CDR1 MNHEY, CDR2 SMNVEV (reference sequence). The CDR3 loop spans 12 amino acids. V was clipped by 5 bases and J by 7 bases, with 11 bases between them. The CDR3 DNA is TGTGCCAGCAGTCCCCGGGACCGTGAAGCTTTCTTT. Translated: CASSPRDREAFF.

The rearrangement links TRBV6-5 to TRBJ2-7; 7 nucleotides line up with TRBD2. The germline CDR1 and CDR2 sequences are MNHEY and SVGAGI. J lost 7 bases, V lost 5 bases, and 8 bases had no gene match. The CDR3 has 13 amino acids. CDR3 nucleotide sequence: TGTGCCAGCAGTCCCCGAGCGGGGAGGGAGCAGTACTTC. Translation: CASSPRAGREQYF.

This clonotype was observed at least ten times. The V call is TRBV14, the J call TRBJ2-2, with D tentatively TRBD1 or TRBD2 (5 bases each). The CDR3 sequence is 15 residues long. Trimming took 2 bases from V and 4 from J, leaving 11 bases between them. CDR1 is SGHDN and CDR2 is FVKESK in the germline V gene. The CDR3 nucleotides read TGTGCCAGCAGCCAAAAGATGGGGGTCACCGGGGAGCTGTTTTTT. This codes for CASSQKMGVTGELFF. The complete variable domain, with remaining parts taken from reference TRBV14 and TRBJ2-2, reads EAGVTQFPSHSVIEKGQTVTLRCDPISGHDNLYWYRRVMGKEIKFLLHFVKESKQDESGMPNNRFLAERTGGTYSTLKVQPAELEDSGVYFCASSQKMGVTGELFFGEGSRLTVL.